The 6 T cell receptor beta chains below come from one sample, sequenced in a study of blood T cell repertoires in COVID-19. The protocol was immunoSEQ multiplex PCR, while the TCRdb copy is restricted to in-frame clones and leaves out a portion. The table records about 350,000 clones, 87% of them present only once. Sequenced input: PBMCs or T cells enriched from blood (not recorded which). The receptors shown here come from a woman between 25 and 40 years old who had recovered from COVID-19.

This chain uses TRBV27 with TRBJ1-1, with a possible D match to TRBD1 (5 bases). The ends were cut back, 6 bases at V and 6 bases at J, with 20 bases in the middle. Germline CDR1 and CDR2: MNHEY and SMNVEV (reference sequence). The CDR3 runs 15 residues. The DNA of the CDR3 is TGTGCCAGCAGGCCCACCCCGGGGGGGAATCCTGAAGCTTTCTTT. It encodes CASRPTPGGNPEAFF.

V and J are TRBV6-2 or TRBV6-3 and TRBJ1-4, with TRBD1 matching over 8 bases. Germline V gene sequence: CDR1 MNHEY, CDR2 SVGEGT. This CDR3 is 14 amino acids long. V lost 4 bases and J lost 5; bases outside the gene matches: 3. The CDR3 nucleotides read TGTGCCAGCAGTTCCAGGGGGCCGAATGAAAAACTGTTTTTT. Protein sequence: CASSSRGPNEKLFF.

The chain combines TRBV6-2 or TRBV6-3 with TRBJ1-1, with D perhaps TRBD1 (5 bases). Germline V gene lookup returns CDR1 MNHEY and CDR2 SVGEGT. The V and J ends lost 5 bases and 4 bases respectively, with 14 bases between them. This CDR3 contains 14 residues. The CDR3 here is CASSPPGGGTEAFF. The DNA for the CDR3 is TGTGCCAGCAGTCCCCCGGGGGGAGGCACTGAAGCTTTCTTT.

For this clone: At the DNA level, this CDR3 is encoded by other sequences in the same sample as well. CDR3 nucleotide sequence: TGTGCCAGCAGCCAAGTTCCGGGGGAGGGAGGCTACACCTTC. It codes for CASSQVPGEGGYTF. The chain uses TRBV3-1 (or the pseudogene TRBV3-2) and TRBJ1-2; D may be TRBD1 (5 bases). Per germline, CDR1 LGHDT and CDR2 YNNKEL (reference sequence). The V and J ends lost 1 base and 8 bases respectively, with 14 bases between them. The CDR3 totals 14 residues.

This chain joins TRBV15 and TRBJ1-6; 12 bases match TRBD1. This CDR3 has 14 residues. V was pared by 5 bases and J by 12 bases, with 5 bases of the junction left unmatched. Looked up from germline, CDR1 is LNHNV and CDR2 is YYDKDF (reference sequence). The chain's CDR3 is CATSWDRGREPLHF. In nucleotides, the CDR3 is TGTGCCACCAGCTGGGACAGGGGGCGTGAACCCCTCCACTTT.

This clone was detected only a few times. The V and J genes are TRBV5-1 and TRBJ2-5; D gene unclear. CDR3 length: 17 amino acids. CDR1 and CDR2 (germline): SGHRS, YFSETQ. Trimming removed 7 bases at V and 2 bases at J, with 24 bases between. The CDR3 reads CASHTLPNTRPQETQYF. CDR3 sequence (DNA): TGCGCCAGCCATACATTACCCAACACGAGGCCGCAAGAGACCCAGTACTTC.